The sequence of this TCR beta chain was determined in a study of cytomegalovirus exposure and HLA in healthy donors. In the PCR, 60 Vbeta and 13 Jbeta primers were used. Using immunoSEQ multiplex PCR, the repertoire was profiled, and TCRdb retains in-frame clones only, with some absent. Of about 170,000 clones listed, around 73% are singletons. Study-wide results and limits: An apparent linkage of common viral pathogens to several of the most significant clusters emerged in a later analysis. The analysis excluded some indistinguishable V segments, including TRBV6-2 and TRBV6-3.

The CDR3 sequence is 14 residues long. The count of this clone is one. The target antigen is unknown. The sample was PBMCs. The source is a woman under 30 in good health and CMV-seropositive. The chain employs TRBV21-1 and TRBJ1-1; the DNA was not compared with TRBD1, the D call given in the table. TRBV21-1 is described as a pseudogene. The CDR3 loop reads CASRLTGISRGAFF. The CDR3 DNA is TGTGCCAGCAGGTTGACAGGGATCTCCCGAGGAGCTTTCTTT.